Given below is one T cell receptor (beta chain) in context. What it binds is not known. Six replicates per PBMC sample, mostly from around 460 ng of genomic DNA. TCRdb's copy holds only in-frame clones and misses some; the assay was immunoSEQ multiplex PCR. The data contain 80,000 to 95,000 clones, about 80% of them singletons. CDR3 length: 18 amino acids. Trimming at V came to 6 bases and at J to 0 bases, leaving 11 bases not matched to a gene. Germline-derived CDR1 and CDR2 are SGHVS and FQNEAQ. These oral cavity squamous cell carcinomas were HPV-negative and locally advanced. The source of the sample is a study of neoadjuvant anti-PD-1 for oral cavity cancer. Study in general: Most patients had three to four biweekly doses of 3 mg/kg nivolumab before resection. Study results and caveats: Each response group had just a few patients in TCR analyses.

The sequencing used PBMCs, collected before nivolumab (anti-PD-1) treatment. The rearrangement joins TRBV7-8 to TRBJ1-1, with 12 bases identical to TRBD1. This sequence was found in a person aged 35 to 85 with oral cavity squamous cell carcinoma. DNA of the CDR3: TGTGCCAGCAGTGCCCTTGCGGGACAGGGGGCCCTGAACACTGAAGCTTTCTTT. It is translated as CASSALAGQGALNTEAFF. The variable domain in full, completed from reference TRBV7-8 and TRBJ1-1, reads GAGVSQSPRYKVAKRGQDVALRCDPISGHVSLFWYQQALGQGPEFLTYFQNEAQLDKSGLPSDRFFAERPEGSVSTLKIQRTQQEDSAVYLCASSALAGQGALNTEAFFGQGTRLTVV.